The present TCR beta chain was sequenced within a study of blood T cell repertoires in COVID-19. Study at large: PBMCs, B-cell-depleted T cells, or T cells provided the cDNA or gDNA that made up the material.

Per the study methods: Reference gene primers were amplified, and this amplification served to estimate nucleated cell counts. Produced via immunoSEQ multiplex PCR; TCRdb's table is partial and in-frame only. V and J calls and clone size are as listed in that table; D and trimming were resolved from the DNA. The sample has roughly 200,000 clones; approximately 90% are singletons. Allocation to cohorts depended on clinical history reported by the participants. Recovery meant two consecutive negative NP/OP PCR tests, professional clearance, or resolved symptoms. The V gene lost 10 bases and the J gene lost 3 bases, with 7 bases spanning the gap. This CDR3 region has 11 residues. The germline V gene has CDR1 WSHSY and CDR2 SAAADI.

This TCR derives from a man aged 25 to 40 who had recovered from COVID-19. The V and J genes are TRBV10-2 and TRBJ1-3; no firm D call. The sequenced sample was PBMCs or T cells enriched from blood (not recorded which). CDR3 sequence: CATRDGNTIYF. The CDR3 DNA follows: TGCGCCACTCGAGATGGAAACACCATATATTTT.